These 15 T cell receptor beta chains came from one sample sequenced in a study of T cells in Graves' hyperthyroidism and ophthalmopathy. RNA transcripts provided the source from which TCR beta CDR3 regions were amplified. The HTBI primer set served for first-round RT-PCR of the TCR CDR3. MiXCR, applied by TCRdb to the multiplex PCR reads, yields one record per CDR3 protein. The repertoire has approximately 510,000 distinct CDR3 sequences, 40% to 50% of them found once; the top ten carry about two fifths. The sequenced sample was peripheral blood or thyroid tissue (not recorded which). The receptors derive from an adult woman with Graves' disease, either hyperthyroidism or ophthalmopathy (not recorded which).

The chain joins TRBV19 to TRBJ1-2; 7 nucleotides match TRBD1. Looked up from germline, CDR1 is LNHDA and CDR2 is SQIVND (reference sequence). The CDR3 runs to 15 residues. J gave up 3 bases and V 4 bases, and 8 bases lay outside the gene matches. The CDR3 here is CASSTWDSRYYGYTF. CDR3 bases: TGTGCCAGTAGTACTTGGGACAGCCGATACTATGGCTACACCTTC.

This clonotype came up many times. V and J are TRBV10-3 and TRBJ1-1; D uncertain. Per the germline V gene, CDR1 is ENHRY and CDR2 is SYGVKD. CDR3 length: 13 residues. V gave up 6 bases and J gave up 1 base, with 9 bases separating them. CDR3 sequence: CAISVEANTEAFF. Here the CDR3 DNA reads TGTGCCATCAGCGTAGAGGCGAACACTGAAGCTTTCTTT.

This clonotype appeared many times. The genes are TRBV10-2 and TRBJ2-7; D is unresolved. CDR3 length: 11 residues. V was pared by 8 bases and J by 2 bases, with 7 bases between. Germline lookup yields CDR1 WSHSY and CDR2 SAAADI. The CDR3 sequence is CASGLAYEQYF. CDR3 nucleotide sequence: TGCGCCAGCGGGTTAGCCTACGAGCAGTACTTC.

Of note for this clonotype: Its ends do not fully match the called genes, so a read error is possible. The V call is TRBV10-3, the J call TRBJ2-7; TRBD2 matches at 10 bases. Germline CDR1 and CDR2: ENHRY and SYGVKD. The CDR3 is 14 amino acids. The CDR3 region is CASSYPSGSYEQYF. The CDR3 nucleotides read TGTGCCAGCAGTTATCCTAGCGGGAGCTACGAGCAGTACTTC.

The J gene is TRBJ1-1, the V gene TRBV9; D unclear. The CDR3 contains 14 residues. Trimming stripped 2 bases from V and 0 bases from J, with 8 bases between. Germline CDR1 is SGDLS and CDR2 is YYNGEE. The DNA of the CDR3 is TGTGCCAGCAGCGTTGGGCCCATGAACACTGAAGCTTTCTTT. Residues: CASSVGPMNTEAFF.

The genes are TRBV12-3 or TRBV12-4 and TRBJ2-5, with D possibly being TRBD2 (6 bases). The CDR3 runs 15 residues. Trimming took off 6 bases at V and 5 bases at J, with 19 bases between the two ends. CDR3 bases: TGTGCCAGCAGCTTATCCGGGGGTAGAAAGGAGACCCAGTACTTC. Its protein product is CASSLSGGRKETQYF.

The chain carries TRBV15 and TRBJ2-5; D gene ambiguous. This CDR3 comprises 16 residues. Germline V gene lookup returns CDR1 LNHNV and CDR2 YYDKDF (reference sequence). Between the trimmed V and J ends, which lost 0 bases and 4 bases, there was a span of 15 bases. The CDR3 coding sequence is TGTGCCACCAGCAGAGATCTCCTGGGGTGGAGAGAGACCCAGTACTTC. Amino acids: CATSRDLLGWRETQYF.

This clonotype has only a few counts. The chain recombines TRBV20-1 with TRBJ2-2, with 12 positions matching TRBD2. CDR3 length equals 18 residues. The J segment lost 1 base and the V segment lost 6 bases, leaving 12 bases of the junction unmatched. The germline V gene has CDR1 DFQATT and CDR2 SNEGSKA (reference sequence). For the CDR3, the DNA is TGCAGTGCCAAAGGGGCTAGCGGGAGGGCCGGGAACACCGGGGAGCTGTTTTTT. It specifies CSAKGASGRAGNTGELFF.

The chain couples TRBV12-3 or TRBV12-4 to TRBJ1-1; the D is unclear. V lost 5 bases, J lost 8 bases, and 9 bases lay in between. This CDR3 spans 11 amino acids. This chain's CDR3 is CASSQYDEAFF. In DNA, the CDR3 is TGTGCCAGCAGTCAGTACGACGAAGCTTTCTTT.

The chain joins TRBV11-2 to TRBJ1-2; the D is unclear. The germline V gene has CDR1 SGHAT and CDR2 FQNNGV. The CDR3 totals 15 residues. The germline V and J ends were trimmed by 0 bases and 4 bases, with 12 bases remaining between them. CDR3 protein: CASSLEGSFSYGYTF. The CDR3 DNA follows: TGTGCCAGCAGCTTAGAGGGGAGTTTTAGCTATGGCTACACCTTC.

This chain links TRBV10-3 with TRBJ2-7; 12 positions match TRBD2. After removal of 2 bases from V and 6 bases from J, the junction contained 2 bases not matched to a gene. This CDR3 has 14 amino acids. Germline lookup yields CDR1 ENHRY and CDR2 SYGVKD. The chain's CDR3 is CAISEETSGSEQYF. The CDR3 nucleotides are TGTGCCATCAGTGAGGAGACTAGCGGGAGCGAGCAGTACTTC.

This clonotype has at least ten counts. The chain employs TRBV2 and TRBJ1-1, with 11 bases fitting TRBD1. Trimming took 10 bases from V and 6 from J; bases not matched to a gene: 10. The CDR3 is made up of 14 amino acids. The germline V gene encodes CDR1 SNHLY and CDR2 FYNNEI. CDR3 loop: CATCLGQGGPEAFF. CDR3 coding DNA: TGTGCCACATGCCTGGGACAGGGGGGCCCTGAAGCTTTCTTT.

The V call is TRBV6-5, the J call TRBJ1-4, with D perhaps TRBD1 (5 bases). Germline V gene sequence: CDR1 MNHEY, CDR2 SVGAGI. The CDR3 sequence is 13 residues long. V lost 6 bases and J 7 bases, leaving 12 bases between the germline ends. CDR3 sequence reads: CASRGPVGEKLFF. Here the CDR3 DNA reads TGTGCCAGCAGGGGGCCGGTTGGTGAAAAACTGTTTTTT.

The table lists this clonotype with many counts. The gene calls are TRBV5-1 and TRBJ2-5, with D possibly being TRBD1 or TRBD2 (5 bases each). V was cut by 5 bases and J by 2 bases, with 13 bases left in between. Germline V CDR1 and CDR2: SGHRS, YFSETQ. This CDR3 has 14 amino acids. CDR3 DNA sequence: TGCGCCAGCAGTCCGCCCGGGGCTCAAGAGACCCAGTACTTC. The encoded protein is CASSPPGAQETQYF.

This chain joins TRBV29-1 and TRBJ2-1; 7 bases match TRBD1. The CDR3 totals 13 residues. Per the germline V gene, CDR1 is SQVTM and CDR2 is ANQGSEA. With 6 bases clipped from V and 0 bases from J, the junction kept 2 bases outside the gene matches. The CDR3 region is CSVRDSSYNEQFF. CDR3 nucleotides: TGCAGCGTGAGGGACAGCTCCTACAATGAGCAGTTCTTC.